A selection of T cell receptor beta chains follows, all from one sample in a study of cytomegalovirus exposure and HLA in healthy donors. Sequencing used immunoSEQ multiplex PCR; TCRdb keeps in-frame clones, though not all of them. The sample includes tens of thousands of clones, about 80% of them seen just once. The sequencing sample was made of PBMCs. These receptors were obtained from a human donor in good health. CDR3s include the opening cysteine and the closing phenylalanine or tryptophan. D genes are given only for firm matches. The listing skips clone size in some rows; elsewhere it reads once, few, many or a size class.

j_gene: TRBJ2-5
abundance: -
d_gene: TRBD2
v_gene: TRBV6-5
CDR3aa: CASRGGRRTQYF
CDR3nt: TGTGCCAGCAGGGGCGGGAGACGGACCCAGTACTTC

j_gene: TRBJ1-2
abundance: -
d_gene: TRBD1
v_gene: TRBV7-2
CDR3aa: CASSLSRQGVGGYTF
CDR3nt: TGTGCCAGCAGCTTATCCCGACAGGGGGTGGGTGGCTACACCTTC

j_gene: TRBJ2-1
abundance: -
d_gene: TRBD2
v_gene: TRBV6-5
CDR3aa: CASSPQGLAGGEQFF
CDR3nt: TGTGCCAGCAGCCCCCAGGGACTAGCGGGGGGCGAGCAGTTCTTC

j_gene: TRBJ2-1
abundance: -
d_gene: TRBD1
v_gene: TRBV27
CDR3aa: CASIGYDRATSNEQFF
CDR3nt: TGTGCCAGCATCGGCTACGACAGGGCCACGAGTAATGAGCAGTTCTTC

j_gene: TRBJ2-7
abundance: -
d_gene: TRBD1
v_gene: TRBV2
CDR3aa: CASSIRDRAYEQYF
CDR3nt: TGTGCCAGCAGCATACGGGACAGGGCCTACGAGCAGTACTTC

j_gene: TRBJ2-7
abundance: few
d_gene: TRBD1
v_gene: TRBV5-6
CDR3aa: CASSLGQGIYEQYF
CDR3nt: TGTGCCAGCAGCTTGGGACAGGGGATATACGAGCAGTACTTC

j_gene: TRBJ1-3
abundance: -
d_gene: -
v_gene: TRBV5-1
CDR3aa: CASSLTGFDTIYF
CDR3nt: TGCGCCAGCAGCCTAACAGGGTTTGACACCATATATTTT

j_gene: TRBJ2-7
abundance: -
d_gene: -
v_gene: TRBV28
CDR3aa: CASSTGPYEQYF
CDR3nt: TGTGCCAGCAGTACAGGGCCCTACGAGCAGTACTTC

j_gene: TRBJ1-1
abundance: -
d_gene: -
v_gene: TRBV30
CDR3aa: CAWSVGGNAEAFF
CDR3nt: TGTGCCTGGAGTGTCGGGGGGAACGCTGAAGCTTTCTTT

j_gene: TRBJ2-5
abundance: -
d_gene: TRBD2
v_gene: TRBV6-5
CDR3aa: CASSFATGGETRYF
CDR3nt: TGTGCCAGCAGTTTCGCGACGGGGGGAGAGACCCGGTACTTC

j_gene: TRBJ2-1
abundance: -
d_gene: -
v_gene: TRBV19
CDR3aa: CASSIALGGGENEQFF
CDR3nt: TGTGCCAGTAGTATCGCCCTCGGAGGGGGGGAGAATGAGCAGTTCTTC

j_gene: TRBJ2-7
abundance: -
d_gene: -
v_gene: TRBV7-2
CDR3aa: CASSLEHEQYF
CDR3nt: TGTGCCAGCAGCTTAGAGCACGAGCAGTACTTC

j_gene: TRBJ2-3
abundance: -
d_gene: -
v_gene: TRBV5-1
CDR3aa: CASSLSADTQYF
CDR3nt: TGCGCCAGCAGCTTATCTGCAGATACGCAGTATTTT

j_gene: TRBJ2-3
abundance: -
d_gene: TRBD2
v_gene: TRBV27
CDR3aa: CASVLAGVGGDTQYF
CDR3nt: TGTGCCAGCGTACTAGCGGGAGTTGGAGGAGATACGCAGTATTTT

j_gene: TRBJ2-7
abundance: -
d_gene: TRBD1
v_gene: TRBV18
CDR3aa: CASSPPNRDRASYEQYF
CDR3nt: TGTGCCAGCTCGCCACCGAACCGGGACAGGGCGTCCTACGAGCAGTACTTC

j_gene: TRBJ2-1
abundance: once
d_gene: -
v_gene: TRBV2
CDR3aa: CASTRSYNEQFF
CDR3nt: TGTGCCAGCACTCGGTCCTACAATGAGCAGTTCTTC

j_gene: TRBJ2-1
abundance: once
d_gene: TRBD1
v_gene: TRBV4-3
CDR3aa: CASSQRTGGFAEQFF
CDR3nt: TGCGCCAGCAGCCAGAGGACAGGGGGATTTGCTGAGCAGTTCTTC

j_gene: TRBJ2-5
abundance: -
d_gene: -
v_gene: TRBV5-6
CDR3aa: CASSFRGPETQYF
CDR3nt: TGTGCCAGCAGCTTCAGAGGCCCAGAGACCCAGTACTTC

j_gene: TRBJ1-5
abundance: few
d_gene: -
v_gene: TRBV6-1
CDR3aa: CASSEMGASVQPQHF
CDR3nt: TGTGCCAGCAGTGAAATGGGGGCTTCGGTTCAGCCCCAGCATTTT

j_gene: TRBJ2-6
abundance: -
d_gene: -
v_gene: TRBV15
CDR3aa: CATSREGPGANVLTF
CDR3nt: TGTGCCACCAGCAGAGAGGGCCCTGGGGCCAACGTCCTGACTTTC

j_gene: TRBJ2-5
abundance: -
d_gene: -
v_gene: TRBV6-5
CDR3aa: CASSFSGETQYF
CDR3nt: TGTGCCAGCAGTTTCAGTGGAGAGACCCAGTACTTC

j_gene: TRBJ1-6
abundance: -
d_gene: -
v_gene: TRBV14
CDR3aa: CASSLADGPYNSPLHF
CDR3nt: TGTGCCAGCAGCCTAGCGGACGGCCCATATAATTCACCCCTCCACTTT

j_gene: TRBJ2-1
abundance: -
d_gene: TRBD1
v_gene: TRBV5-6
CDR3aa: CASSAGTGSANEQFF
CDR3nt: TGTGCCAGCAGCGCCGGGACAGGGTCGGCAAATGAGCAGTTCTTC

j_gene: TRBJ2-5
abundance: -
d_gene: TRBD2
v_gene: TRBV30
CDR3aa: CAWGDGTSLQETQYF
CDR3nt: TGTGCCTGGGGGGACGGGACTAGCCTCCAAGAGACCCAGTACTTC

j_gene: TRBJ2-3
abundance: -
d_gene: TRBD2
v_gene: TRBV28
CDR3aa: CASSLGLRGRALDTQYF
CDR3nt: TGTGCCAGCAGTTTGGGCCTCCGCGGGAGGGCCCTAGATACGCAGTATTTT

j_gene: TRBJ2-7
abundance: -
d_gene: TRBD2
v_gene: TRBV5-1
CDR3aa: CASSRTSGTYEQYF
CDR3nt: TGCGCCAGCAGCAGGACTAGCGGTACCTACGAGCAGTACTTC

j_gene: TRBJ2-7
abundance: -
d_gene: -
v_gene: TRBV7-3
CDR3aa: CASSLKGDTFRGASYEQYF
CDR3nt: TGTGCCAGCAGCTTAAAGGGGGACACTTTCCGTGGGGCCTCCTACGAGCAGTACTTC

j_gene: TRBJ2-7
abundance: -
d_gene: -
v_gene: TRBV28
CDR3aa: CASRSSYEQYF
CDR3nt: TGTGCCAGCAGGAGCTCCTACGAGCAGTACTTC

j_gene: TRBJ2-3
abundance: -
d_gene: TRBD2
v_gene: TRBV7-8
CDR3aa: CASSYIPGLAGGPYTDTQYF
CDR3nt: TGTGCCAGCAGCTACATACCGGGACTAGCGGGGGGGCCGTATACAGATACGCAGTATTTT